This T cell receptor (beta chain) was observed in a study of T cell responses to AZD1222 COVID-19 vaccine. At the level of the study: Second doses were pooled across both intervals (about 4 or about 12 weeks).

The V end lost 7 bases, the J end lost 0 bases, and 10 bases lay between the germline ends. The germline V gene has CDR1 GTSNPN and CDR2 SVGIG (reference sequence). This CDR3 has 13 residues. Libraries were prepared by immunoSEQ multiplex PCR; TCRdb keeps only in-frame clonotypes and omits some of them. Of some 140,000 clones listed, about 88% were seen once; the top ten hold approximately 20%. The chain links TRBV30 to TRBJ1-5; D ambiguous. The clonotype comes from an adult in good health. Here the sequenced sample was peripheral blood, taken on day 0 of AZD1222 vaccination. In DNA form, the CDR3 reads TGTGCCTTCCAAGGAGGTAGCAATCAGCCCCAGCATTTT. This codes for CAFQGGSNQPQHF.